This T cell receptor (beta chain) was documented in a study of post-analysis software for immune sequencing data. The junction had 5 bases not matched to a gene; V was cut back by 4 bases and J by 4 bases. The CDR3 has 15 amino acids. Germline V gene sequence: CDR1 LGHNA, CDR2 YNFKEQ. Overall study findings and caveats: When patients were compared with controls, about five TRBV segments were more frequent, TRBV5-6, TRBV5-1 and TRBV20-1 among them. Significantly lower normalized Chao1 diversity was found in patients with multiple sclerosis relative to controls.

This clonotype was detected many times. Its antigen is undetermined. Carried by the TCR beta cDNA libraries were unique molecular identifiers. TCRdb fed the PCR reads into MiXCR, producing one record per CDR3 protein. The repertoire holds some 500,000 distinct CDR3 sequences, around 40% seen once, with 9.5% to 13% in the top ten. Sequencing input: blood. The source is a girl aged 5-17 years with multiple sclerosis. The chain couples TRBV4-2 to TRBJ2-7, with 12 bases matching TRBD2. Here the CDR3 DNA reads TGTGCCAGCAGCCCGACTAGCGGGAGATCGTACGAGCAGTACTTC. This encodes CASSPTSGRSYEQYF.